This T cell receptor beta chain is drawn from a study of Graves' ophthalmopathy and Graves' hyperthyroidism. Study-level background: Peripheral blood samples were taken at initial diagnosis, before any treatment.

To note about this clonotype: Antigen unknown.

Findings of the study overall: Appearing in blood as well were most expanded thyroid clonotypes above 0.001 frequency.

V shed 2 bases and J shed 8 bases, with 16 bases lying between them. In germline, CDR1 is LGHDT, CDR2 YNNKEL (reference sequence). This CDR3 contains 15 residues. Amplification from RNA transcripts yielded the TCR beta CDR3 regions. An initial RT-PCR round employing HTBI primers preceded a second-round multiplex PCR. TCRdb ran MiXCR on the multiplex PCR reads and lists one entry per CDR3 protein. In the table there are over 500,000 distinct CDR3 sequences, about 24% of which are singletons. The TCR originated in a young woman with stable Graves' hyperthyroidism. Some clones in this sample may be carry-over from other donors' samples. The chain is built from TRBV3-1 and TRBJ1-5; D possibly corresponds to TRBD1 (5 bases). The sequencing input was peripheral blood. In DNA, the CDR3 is TGTGCCAGCAGCCAAAACCCCGGGACCGCGGAGCCCCAGCATTTT. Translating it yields CASSQNPGTAEPQHF.